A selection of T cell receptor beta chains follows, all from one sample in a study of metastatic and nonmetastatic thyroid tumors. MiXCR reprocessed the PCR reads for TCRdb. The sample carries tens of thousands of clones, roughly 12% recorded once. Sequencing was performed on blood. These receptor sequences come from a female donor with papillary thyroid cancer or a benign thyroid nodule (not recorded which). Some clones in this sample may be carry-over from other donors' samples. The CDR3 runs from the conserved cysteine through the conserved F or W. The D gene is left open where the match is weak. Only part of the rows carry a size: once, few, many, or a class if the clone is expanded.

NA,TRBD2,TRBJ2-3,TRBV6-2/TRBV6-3,TGTGCCAGCAAGACTAGCGGGGAGTCAGATACGCAGTATTTT,CASKTSGESDTQYF
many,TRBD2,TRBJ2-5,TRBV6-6,TGTGCCAGCAGTTCTCGAGCGGGACTAGCGGGAGTCCCTACTTCCAGACAAGAGACCCAGTACTTC,CASSSRAGLAGVPTSRQETQYF
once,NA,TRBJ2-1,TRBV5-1,TGCGCCAGCCTATCGTCGAATGAGCAGTTCTTC,CASLSSNEQFF
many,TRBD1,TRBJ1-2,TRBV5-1,TGCGCCAGCAGCACGGGACAGGGCTCCTATGGCTACACCTTC,CASSTGQGSYGYTF
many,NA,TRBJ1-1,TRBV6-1,TGTGCCAGCAGTTCCAGCATGAACACTGAAGCTTTCTTT,CASSSSMNTEAFF
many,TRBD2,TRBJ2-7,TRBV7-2,TGTGCCAGCAGCCTCATGAGCGGGGCCTCCTACGAGCAGTACTTC,CASSLMSGASYEQYF
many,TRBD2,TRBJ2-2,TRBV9,TGTGCCAGCAAAAAGGGGAGCGGGGTGAACACCGGGGAGCTGTTTTTT,CASKKGSGVNTGELFF
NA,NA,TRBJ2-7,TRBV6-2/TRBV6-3,TGTGCCAGCAGTTACGGGGGCTCTAGGGCCGAGCATTACTTC,CASSYGGSRAEHYF
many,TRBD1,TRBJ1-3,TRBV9,TGTGCCAGCAGCGTAGGGACAGGAGACTCTGGAAACACCATATATTTT,CASSVGTGDSGNTIYF
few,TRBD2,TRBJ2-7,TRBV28,TGTGCCAGCACTCCCAAGGGAGGGAAAAGGAGAGAGCAGTACTTC,CASTPKGGKRREQYF
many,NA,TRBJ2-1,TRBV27,TGTGCCAGCAGTTTATCCGGCAGCACCTACAATGAGCAGTTCTTC,CASSLSGSTYNEQFF
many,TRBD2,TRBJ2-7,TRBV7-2,TGTGCCAGCAGCTCCGGGGTAGCGGGGGGACCTAGGAGCCCGTACTTC,CASSSGVAGGPRSPYF
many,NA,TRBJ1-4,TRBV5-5,TGTGCCAGCAGTACGCCCGGTGAGATCGAAAAACTGTTTTTT,CASSTPGEIEKLFF
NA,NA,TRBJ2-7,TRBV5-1,TGCGCCAGCAGCTTGGGCCAATGGACTGAGCGGTACTTC,CASSLGQWTERYF
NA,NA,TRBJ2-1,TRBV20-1,TGCAGTGCTAGGATACTAGTGGGAGGTCACAATGAGCAGTTCTTC,CSARILVGGHNEQFF
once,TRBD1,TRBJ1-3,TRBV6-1,TGTGCCAGCAGTGGGCCGACAGGGCCTCTCTCTGGAAACACCATATATTTT,CASSGPTGPLSGNTIYF
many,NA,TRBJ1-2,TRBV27,TGTGCCAGCAGTTTATCCCAGGGTCACTATGACTACACCTTC,CASSLSQGHYDYTF
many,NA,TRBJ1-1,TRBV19,TGTGCCAGTAGGAGGGGTGGGGTGTCTGAAGCTTTCTTT,CASRRGGVSEAFF
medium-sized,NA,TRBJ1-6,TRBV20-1,TGCAGTGCTAGAGGGGACAATAATTCACCCCTCCACTTT,CSARGDNNSPLHF
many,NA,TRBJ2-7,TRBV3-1,TGTGCCAGCAGCTTTAAGACAGGCCGGGACGAGCAGTACTTC,CASSFKTGRDEQYF
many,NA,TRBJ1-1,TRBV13,TGTGCCAGCAGCTTAGGCCTAGGGGTGCGGACTGAAGCTTTCTTT,CASSLGLGVRTEAFF
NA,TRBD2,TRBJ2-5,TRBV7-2,TGTGCCAGCAGCTTAGTGGGGCTAGCGGTGGGGAGGGAGACCCAGTACTTC,CASSLVGLAVGRETQYF
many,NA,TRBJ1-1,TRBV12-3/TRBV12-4,TGTGCCAGCAGTTCCGAGGGGGGGGCTTTCTTT,CASSSEGGAFF
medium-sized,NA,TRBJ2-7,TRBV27,TGTGCCAGCAGTTTCTGGGGCGACGAGCAGTACTTC,CASSFWGDEQYF
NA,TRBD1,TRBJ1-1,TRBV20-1,TGCAGTGCTATACCTCAGGGGGGTAATACTGAAGCTTTCTTT,CSAIPQGGNTEAFF
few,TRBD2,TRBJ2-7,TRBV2,TGTGCCAGCAGTGCTACTAGCGGGAGCTCCTACGAGCAGTACTTC,CASSATSGSSYEQYF
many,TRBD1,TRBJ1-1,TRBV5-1,TGCGCCAGCAGCCTGCAAAGTGCTCGGGACAGGGAGCACAGGGACACTGAAGCTTTCTTT,CASSLQSARDREHRDTEAFF
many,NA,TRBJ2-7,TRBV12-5,TGTGCTAGTGGTTTGGTACTGAGGGCGAGTTTCTCCTACGAGCAGTACTTC,CASGLVLRASFSYEQYF
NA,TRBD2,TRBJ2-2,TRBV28,TGTGCCAGCATCGAAGCGGGAGGGGTGGCCGGGGAGCCGTTTTTT,CASIEAGGVAGEPFF
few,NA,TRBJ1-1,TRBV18,TGTGCCAGCTCACCAATGGGGCTCCCGAACACTGAAGCTTTCTTT,CASSPMGLPNTEAFF
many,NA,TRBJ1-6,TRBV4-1,TGCGCCAGCAGCCAAGCTGCGCGGGAGACTTCACCCCTCCACTTT,CASSQAARETSPLHF
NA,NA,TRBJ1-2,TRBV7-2,TGTGCCAGCAACGCAGACGGGGCCTATGGCTACACCTTC,CASNADGAYGYTF
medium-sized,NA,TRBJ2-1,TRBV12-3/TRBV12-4,TGTGCCAGCAGTTTCGGACTACGAGGACCGCAGTTCTTC,CASSFGLRGPQFF
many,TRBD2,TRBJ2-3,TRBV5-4,TGTGCCAGCAGCTTGGCGGCTAGCGGGGGGGCTACGCAGTATTTT,CASSLAASGGATQYF
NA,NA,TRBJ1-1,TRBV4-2,TGTGCCAGCAGCCCCATTCAAGGGTCAGGGAGGAGCACTGAAGCTTTCTTT,CASSPIQGSGRSTEAFF
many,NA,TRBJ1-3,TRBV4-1,TGCGCCAGCAGCCAAGGTGAGGGGAGGAGTGGAAACACCATATATTTT,CASSQGEGRSGNTIYF
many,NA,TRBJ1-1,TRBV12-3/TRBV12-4,TGTGCCAGCAGTCCCTTTGAGAACACTGAAGCTTTCTTT,CASSPFENTEAFF
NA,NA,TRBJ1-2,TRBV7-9,TGTGTCAGCATCAACCTGGGGGGCCCTAACTATGTCTACACCTTC,CVSINLGGPNYVYTF
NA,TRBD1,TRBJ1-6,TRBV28,TGTGCCAGCAGTTTACGCAGTGGACAGGGATATTCACCCCTCCACTTT,CASSLRSGQGYSPLHF
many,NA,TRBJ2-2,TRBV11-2,TGTGCCAGCAGCTTAGAGGTCTGGGGTCACGGGGAGCTGTTTTTT,CASSLEVWGHGELFF
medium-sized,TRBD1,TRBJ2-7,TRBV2,TGTGCCAGCAGGGGACAGTCCCCCTCCGAGCAGTACTTC,CASRGQSPSEQYF
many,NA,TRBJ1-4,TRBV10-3,TGTGCCATCAGTGAGTCCCCCGCAACTAATGAAAAACTGTTTTTT,CAISESPATNEKLFF
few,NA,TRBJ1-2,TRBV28,TGTGCCAGCACCCTAATGGGGGGCTATGGCTACACCTTC,CASTLMGGYGYTF
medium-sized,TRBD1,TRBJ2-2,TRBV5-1,TGCGCCAGCAGCTTGGCCGGGACAGGGTTTGCCGGGGAGCTGTTTTTT,CASSLAGTGFAGELFF
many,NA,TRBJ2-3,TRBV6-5,TGTGCCAGCAGTCGCCTAGGGAAGTGGTATGGAAGCACAGATACGCAGTATTTT,CASSRLGKWYGSTDTQYF
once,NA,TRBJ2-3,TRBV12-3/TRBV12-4,TGTGCCAGCAGTCCAAGTATCAGCACAGATACGCAGTATTTT,CASSPSISTDTQYF
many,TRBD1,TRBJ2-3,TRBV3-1,TGTGCCAGCAGCCCTCACCCAGGGGGAGCGGTCAAACTCAGGGATACGCAGTATTTT,CASSPHPGGAVKLRDTQYF
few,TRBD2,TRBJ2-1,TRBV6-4,TGTGCCAGCAGTGACATTAGCGGGAGTCCATACAATGAGCAGTTCTTC,CASSDISGSPYNEQFF